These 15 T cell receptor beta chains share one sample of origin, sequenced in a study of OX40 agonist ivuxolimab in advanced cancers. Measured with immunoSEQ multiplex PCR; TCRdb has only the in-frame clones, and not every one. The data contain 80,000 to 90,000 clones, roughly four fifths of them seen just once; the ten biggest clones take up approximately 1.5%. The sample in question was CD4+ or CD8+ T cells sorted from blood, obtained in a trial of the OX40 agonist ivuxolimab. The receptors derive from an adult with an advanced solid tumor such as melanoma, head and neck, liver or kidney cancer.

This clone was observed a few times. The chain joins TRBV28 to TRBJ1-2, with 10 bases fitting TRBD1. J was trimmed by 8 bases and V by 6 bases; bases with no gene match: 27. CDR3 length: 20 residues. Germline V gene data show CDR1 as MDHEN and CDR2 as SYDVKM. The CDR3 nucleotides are TGTGCCAGCAGCCCCTCGAAGGTTTTCATTAAACCGGGACAGGGGAAAGGCTACACCTTC. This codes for CASSPSKVFIKPGQGKGYTF.

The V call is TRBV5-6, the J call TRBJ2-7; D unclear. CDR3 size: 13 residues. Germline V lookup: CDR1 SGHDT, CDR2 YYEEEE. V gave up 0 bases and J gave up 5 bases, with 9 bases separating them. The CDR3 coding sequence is TGTGCCAGCAGCTTGGACTTCGCCCACGAGCAGTACTTC. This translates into CASSLDFAHEQYF.

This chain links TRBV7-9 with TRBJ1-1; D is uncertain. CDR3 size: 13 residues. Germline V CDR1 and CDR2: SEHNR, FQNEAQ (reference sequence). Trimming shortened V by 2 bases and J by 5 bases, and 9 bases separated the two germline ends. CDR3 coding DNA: TGTGCCAGCAGCTTAAACGCCCGGACTGAAGCTTTCTTT. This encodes CASSLNARTEAFF.

The CDR3 protein is CASSFAGIPLSPLHF. The CDR3 DNA reads TGTGCCAGCAGTTTCGCCGGGATCCCGCTTTCACCCCTCCACTTT. The rearrangement links TRBV27 to TRBJ1-6; D gene unclear. Per the germline V gene, CDR1 is MNHEY and CDR2 is SMNVEV (reference sequence). With 3 bases removed from V and 9 bases from J, the gap between germline ends came to 15 bases. The CDR3 runs to 15 residues.

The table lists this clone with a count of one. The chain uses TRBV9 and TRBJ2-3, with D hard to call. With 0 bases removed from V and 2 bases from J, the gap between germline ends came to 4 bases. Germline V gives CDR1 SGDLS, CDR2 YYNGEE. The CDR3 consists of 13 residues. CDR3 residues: CASSVGPTDTQYF. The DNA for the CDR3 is TGTGCCAGCAGCGTAGGCCCCACAGATACGCAGTATTTT.

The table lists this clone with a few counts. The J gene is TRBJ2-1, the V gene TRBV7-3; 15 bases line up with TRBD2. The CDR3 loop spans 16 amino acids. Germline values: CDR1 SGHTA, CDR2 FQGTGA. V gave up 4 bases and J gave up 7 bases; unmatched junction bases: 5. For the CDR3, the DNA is TGTGCCAGCAGCTGGACTAGCGGGGGGGTCCCGAATGAGCAGTTCTTC. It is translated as CASSWTSGGVPNEQFF.

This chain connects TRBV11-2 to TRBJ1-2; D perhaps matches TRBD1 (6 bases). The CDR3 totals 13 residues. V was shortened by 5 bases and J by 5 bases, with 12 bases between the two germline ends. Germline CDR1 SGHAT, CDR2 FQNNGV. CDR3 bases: TGTGCCAGCAGCCCGGGGGGGCTATATGGCTACACCTTC. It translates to CASSPGGLYGYTF. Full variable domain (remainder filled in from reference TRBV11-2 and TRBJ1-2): EAGVAQSPRYKIIEKRQSVAFWCNPISGHATLYWYQQILGQGPKLLIQFQNNGVVDDSQLPKDRFSAERLKGVDSTLKIQPAKLEDSAVYLCASSPGGLYGYTFGSGTRLTVV.

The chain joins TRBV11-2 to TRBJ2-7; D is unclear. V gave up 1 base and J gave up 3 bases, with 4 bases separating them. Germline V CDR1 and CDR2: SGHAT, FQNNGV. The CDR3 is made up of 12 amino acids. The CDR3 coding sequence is TGTGCCAGCAGCTTAGCCAGCTACGAGCAGTACTTC. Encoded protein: CASSLASYEQYF.

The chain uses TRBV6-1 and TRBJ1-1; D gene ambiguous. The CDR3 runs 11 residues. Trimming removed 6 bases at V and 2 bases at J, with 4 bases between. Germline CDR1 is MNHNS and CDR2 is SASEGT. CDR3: CASRDNTEAFF. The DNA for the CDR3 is TGTGCCAGCAGGGACAACACTGAAGCTTTCTTT.

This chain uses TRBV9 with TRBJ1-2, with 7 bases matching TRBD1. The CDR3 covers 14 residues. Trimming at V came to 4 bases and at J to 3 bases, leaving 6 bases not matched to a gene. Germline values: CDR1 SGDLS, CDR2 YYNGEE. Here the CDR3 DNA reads TGTGCCAGCAGCCCGAAAGGGGGCGACTATGGCTACACCTTC. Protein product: CASSPKGGDYGYTF.

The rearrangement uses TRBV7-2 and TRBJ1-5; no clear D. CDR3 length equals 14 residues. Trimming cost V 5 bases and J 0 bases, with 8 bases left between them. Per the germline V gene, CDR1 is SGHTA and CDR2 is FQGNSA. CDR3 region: CASSPRASNQPQHF. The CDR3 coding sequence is TGTGCCAGCAGCCCTAGGGCTAGCAATCAGCCCCAGCATTTT. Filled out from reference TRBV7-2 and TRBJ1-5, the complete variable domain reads GAGVSQSPSNKVTEKGKDVELRCDPISGHTALYWYRQSLGQGLEFLIYFQGNSAPDKSGLPSDRFSAERTGGSVSTLTIQRTQQEDSAVYLCASSPRASNQPQHFGDGTRLSIL.

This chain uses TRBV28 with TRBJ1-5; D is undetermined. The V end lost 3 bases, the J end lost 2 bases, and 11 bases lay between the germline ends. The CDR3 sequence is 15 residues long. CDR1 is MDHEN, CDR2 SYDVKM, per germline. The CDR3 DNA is TGTGCCAGCAGTTTCCTTTTTGGGGGCAATCAGCCCCAGCATTTT. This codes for CASSFLFGGNQPQHF.

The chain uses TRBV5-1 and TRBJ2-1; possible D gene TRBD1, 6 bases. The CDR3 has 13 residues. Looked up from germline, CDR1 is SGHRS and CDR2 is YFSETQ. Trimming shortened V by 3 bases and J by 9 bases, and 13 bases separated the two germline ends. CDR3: CASSSPGAGEQFF. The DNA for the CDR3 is TGCGCCAGCAGCTCGCCAGGGGCGGGTGAGCAGTTCTTC.

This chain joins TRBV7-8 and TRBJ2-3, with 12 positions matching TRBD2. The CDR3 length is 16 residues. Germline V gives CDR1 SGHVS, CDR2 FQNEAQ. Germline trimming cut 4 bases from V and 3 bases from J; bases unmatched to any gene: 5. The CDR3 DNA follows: TGTGCCAGCAGCTACCTGACTAGCGGGGGAACAGATACGCAGTATTTT. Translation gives CASSYLTSGGTDTQYF.

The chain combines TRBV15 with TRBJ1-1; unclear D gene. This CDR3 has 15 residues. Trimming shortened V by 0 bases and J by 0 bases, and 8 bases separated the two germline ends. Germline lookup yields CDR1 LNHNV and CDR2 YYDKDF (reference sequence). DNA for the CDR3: TGTGCCACCAGCAGAGATCGAGGCCTGAACACTGAAGCTTTCTTT. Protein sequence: CATSRDRGLNTEAFF.